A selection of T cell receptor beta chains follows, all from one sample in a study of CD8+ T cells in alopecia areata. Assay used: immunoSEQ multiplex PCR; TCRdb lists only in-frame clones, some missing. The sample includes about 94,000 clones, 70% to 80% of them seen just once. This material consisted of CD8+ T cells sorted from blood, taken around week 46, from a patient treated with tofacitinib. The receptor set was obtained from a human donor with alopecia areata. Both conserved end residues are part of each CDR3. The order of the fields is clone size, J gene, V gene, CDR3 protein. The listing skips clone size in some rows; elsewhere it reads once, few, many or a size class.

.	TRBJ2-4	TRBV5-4	CASSFSAYGDIQYF
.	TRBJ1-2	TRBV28	CASSADRGAYGYTF
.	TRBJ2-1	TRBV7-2	CASSLSGLAGGNEQFF
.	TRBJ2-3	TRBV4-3	CASSQGTRDADTQYF
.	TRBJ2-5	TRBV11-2	CASSSGQGALVTQYF
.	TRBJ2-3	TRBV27	CASSVASATDTQYF
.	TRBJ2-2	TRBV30	CAWSVAQGQVVAGELFF
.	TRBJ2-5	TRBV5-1	CASSSSGGPPETQYF
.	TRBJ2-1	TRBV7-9	CASLVADNEQFF
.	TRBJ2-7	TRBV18	CASSPSAEGRYEQYF
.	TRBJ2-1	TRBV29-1	CSAKENEQFF
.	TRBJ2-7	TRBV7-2	CASSVGLAGGYEQYF
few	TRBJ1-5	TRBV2	CASSHRDTRDQPQHF
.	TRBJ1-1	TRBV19	CASSIFQGAPEAFF
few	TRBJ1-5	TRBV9	CASSSDSNSNQPQHF
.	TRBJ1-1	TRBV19	CASSWDRSKEAFF
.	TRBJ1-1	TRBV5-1	CASSLGSEAFF
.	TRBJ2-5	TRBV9	CASSGLRDQETQYF
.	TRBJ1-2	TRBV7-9	CASSSGAGGYTF
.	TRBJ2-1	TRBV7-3	CASSFSGNNEQFF
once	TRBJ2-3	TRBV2	CASSDGTPSTDTQYF
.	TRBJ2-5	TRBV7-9	CASSFDLAETQYF
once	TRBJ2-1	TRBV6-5	CASSYSFGLADNEQFF
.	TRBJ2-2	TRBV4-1	CASSHQGPNTGELFF
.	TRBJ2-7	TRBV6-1	CASSEIVYEQYF
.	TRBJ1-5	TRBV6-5	CASRAREGQPQHF
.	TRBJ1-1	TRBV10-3	CAITSGVNTEAFF
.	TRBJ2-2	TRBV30	CAWSDSGELFF
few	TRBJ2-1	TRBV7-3	CASSPTGGVVDEQFF
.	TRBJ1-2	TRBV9	CASSVGDTNYGYTF
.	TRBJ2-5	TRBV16	CASSQSGIGETQYF
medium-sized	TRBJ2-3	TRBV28	CASTKSLSSTDTQYF
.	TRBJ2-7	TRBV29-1	CSVVRTDDYEQYF
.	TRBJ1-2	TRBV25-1	CASSDIYGYTF
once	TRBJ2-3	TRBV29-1	CSASSGGAVDTQYF
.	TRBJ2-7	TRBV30	CAWSGGYEQYF
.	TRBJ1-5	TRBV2	CASSGSNQPQHF
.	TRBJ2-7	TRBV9	CASSPTGNLAYEQYF
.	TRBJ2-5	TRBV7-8	CASSLAETQYF
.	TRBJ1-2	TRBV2	CASSVDRADGYTF
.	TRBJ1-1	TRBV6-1	CASSEVAGPTNTEAFF
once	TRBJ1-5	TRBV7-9	CASSGSTGSAHF
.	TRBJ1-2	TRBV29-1	CSAPDRVGGYTF